This T cell receptor (beta chain) was profiled in a study of T cells in Graves' hyperthyroidism and ophthalmopathy. This clonotype was seen more than once but under ten times. The antigen is unknown. Authors of the study amplified TCR beta CDR3 regions from RNA transcripts. Carried out on the TCR CDR3, a first-round RT-PCR used the HTBI primer set. TCRdb used MiXCR to reprocess the multiplex PCR reads, holding one entry per CDR3 protein. In the table there are about 300,000 distinct CDR3 sequences, approximately 18% of which are singletons. Study-wide results and caveats: Prediction of ophthalmopathy progression came a median around 6.5 months pre-onset. In the blood, most expanded thyroid clonotypes above 0.001 appeared as well.

Germline V gene lookup returns CDR1 KGHDR and CDR2 SFDVKD. The CDR3 is 15 amino acids. Trimming took 1 base from V and 4 from J, leaving 12 bases between them. The gene calls are TRBV24-1 and TRBJ1-1, with no clear D. This clonotype originated in a middle-aged man with Graves' ophthalmopathy. Source material: blood. CDR3 sequence: CATSDLGGSRTEAFF. The CDR3 DNA sequence: TGTGCCACCAGTGATTTAGGAGGGTCGCGCACTGAAGCTTTCTTT.